The present T cell receptor (beta chain) was sequenced within a study of OX40 agonist ivuxolimab in advanced cancers. Background on the study: Patients took ivuxolimab, an agonistic anti-OX40 (CD134) antibody. Patient treatment consisted of intravenous ivuxolimab administration every 2 weeks at 0.01 to 10 mg/kg.

Note on this clone: Its antigen remains unidentified.

Findings of the study overall: Clonal expansion from baseline to week 6 occurred in both CD4+ and CD8+ T cells.

Method: immunoSEQ multiplex PCR; TCRdb's copy keeps in-frame clones and lacks some. The sample carries about 72,000 clones, roughly 86% recorded once. Germline V lookup: CDR1 GTSNPN, CDR2 SVGIG (reference sequence). This CDR3 is built from 15 residues. V was trimmed by 3 bases and J by 6 bases, leaving 18 bases between them. The sample here was CD4+ or CD8+ T cells sorted from blood, taken in a trial of the OX40 agonist ivuxolimab. The chain joins TRBV30 to TRBJ2-1; D possibly corresponds to TRBD2 (6 bases). The clonotype comes from an adult with an advanced solid tumor such as melanoma, head and neck, liver or kidney cancer. CDR3 coding DNA: TGTGCCTGGAGACAAGTTCGCGGGACTCCCAATGAGCAGTTCTTC. Its translation is CAWRQVRGTPNEQFF.